A selection of T cell receptor beta chains follows, all from one sample in a study of a mutant IDH1 vaccine in newly diagnosed glioma. Assay used: immunoSEQ multiplex PCR; TCRdb lists only in-frame clones, some missing. The data hold some 60,000 clones, with 70% to 85% observed a single time. Which antigens these TCRs recognize remains unknown. Here the sequenced sample was PBMCs, taken from a glioma patient whose treatment included an IDH1 peptide vaccine. The receptor source for this set is a man under 40 with glioma. Each CDR3 is given with its conserved first and last residue. The D gene is left open where the match is weak. Only some rows state a clone size, as once, few, many or a class for expanded clones.

CDR3aa	CDR3nt	v_gene	j_gene	abundance	d_gene
CSASTTTNEKLFF	TGCAGCGCCTCGACAACAACTAATGAAAAACTGTTTTTT	TRBV29-1	TRBJ1-4	NA	NA
CAWSAFQGSGNTIYF	TGTGCCTGGAGTGCCTTCCAGGGTTCTGGAAACACCATATATTTT	TRBV30	TRBJ1-3	NA	NA
CASSAGTGSNQPQHF	TGTGCCAGCAGCGCCGGGACAGGGTCCAATCAGCCCCAGCATTTT	TRBV9	TRBJ1-5	few	TRBD1
CAISRTGSQGGANVLTF	TGTGCCATCAGCCGAACAGGATCACAGGGGGGGGCCAACGTCCTGACTTTC	TRBV10-3	TRBJ2-6	NA	TRBD1
CASSRDSFSYEQYF	TGTGCCAGCAGCCGGGACAGTTTCTCCTACGAGCAGTACTTC	TRBV5-5	TRBJ2-7	NA	TRBD1
CASSATLGYEQYF	TGCGCCAGCAGTGCCACCCTCGGGTACGAGCAGTACTTC	TRBV10-1	TRBJ2-7	NA	NA
CASSLTGLAYNEQFF	TGTGCCAGCAGCCTAACCGGACTAGCATACAATGAGCAGTTCTTC	TRBV7-2	TRBJ2-1	few	TRBD2
CASVMGHQFYEQYF	TGTGCCAGCGTGATGGGACACCAATTCTACGAGCAGTACTTC	TRBV27	TRBJ2-7	NA	NA
CASSVELNTGELFF	TGTGCCAGCAGCGTAGAACTGAACACCGGGGAGCTGTTTTTT	TRBV9	TRBJ2-2	NA	NA
CASSFDRASTDTQYF	TGTGCCAGCAGTTTCGACAGGGCTAGCACAGATACGCAGTATTTT	TRBV28	TRBJ2-3	NA	TRBD1
CASSQQGIQETQYF	TGTGCCAGCAGCCAACAGGGGATCCAAGAGACCCAGTACTTC	TRBV5-4	TRBJ2-5	NA	TRBD1
CASSSGTSGSYEQYF	TGTGCCAGCAGCTCTGGGACTAGCGGTTCCTACGAGCAGTACTTC	TRBV7-2	TRBJ2-7	NA	TRBD2
CASSVYGGEQYF	TGTGCCAGCAGCGTCTACGGGGGTGAGCAGTACTTC	TRBV9	TRBJ2-7	NA	NA
CASSPYKGGREKLFF	TGTGCCAGCTCACCATACAAAGGGGGCCGGGAAAAACTGTTTTTT	TRBV18	TRBJ1-4	once	TRBD1
CASSLGPSYEQYF	TGTGCCAGCAGCTTGGGGCCCTCCTACGAGCAGTACTTC	TRBV7-3	TRBJ2-7	NA	NA
CASSTGSTGELFF	TGTGCCAGCAGTACAGGGAGCACCGGGGAGCTGTTTTTT	TRBV4-2	TRBJ2-2	once	NA
CASRLYNEQFF	TGTGCCAGCCGACTCTACAATGAGCAGTTCTTC	TRBV7-9	TRBJ2-1	NA	NA
CASTSGGQPYEQYF	TGCGCCAGTACGTCCGGTGGACAGCCCTACGAGCAGTACTTC	TRBV5-1	TRBJ2-7	NA	NA
CASSVGGTLSYEQYF	TGTGCCAGCAGCGTAGGGGGGACTTTATCCTACGAGCAGTACTTC	TRBV9	TRBJ2-7	NA	NA
CASREDSWETQYF	TGCGCCAGTAGAGAAGATTCTTGGGAGACCCAGTACTTC	TRBV5-1	TRBJ2-5	NA	NA